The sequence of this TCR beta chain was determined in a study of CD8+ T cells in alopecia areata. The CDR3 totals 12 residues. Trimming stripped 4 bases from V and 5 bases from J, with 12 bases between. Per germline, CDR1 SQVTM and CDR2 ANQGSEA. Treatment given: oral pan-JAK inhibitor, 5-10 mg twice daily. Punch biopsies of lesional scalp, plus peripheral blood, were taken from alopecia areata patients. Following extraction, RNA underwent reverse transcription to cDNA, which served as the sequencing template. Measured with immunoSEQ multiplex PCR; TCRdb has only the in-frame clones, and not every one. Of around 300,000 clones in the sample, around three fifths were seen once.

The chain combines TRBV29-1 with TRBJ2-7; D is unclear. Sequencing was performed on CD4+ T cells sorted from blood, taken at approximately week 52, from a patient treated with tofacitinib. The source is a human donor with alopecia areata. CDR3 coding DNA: TGCAGCGTTGCTGGACGGGTTGACGAGCAGTACTTC. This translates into CSVAGRVDEQYF.